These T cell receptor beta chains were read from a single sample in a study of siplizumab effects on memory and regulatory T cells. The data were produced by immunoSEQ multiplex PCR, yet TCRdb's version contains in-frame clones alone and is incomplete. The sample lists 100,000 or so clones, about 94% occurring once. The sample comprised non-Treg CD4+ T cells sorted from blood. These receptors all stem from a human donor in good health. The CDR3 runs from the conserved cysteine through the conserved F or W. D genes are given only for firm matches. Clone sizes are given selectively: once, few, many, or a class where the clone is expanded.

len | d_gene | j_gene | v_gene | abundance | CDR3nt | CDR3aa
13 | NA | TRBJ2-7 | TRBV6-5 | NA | TGTGCCAGCAGTAAGGACAGTTTCTACGAGCAGTACTTC | CASSKDSFYEQYF
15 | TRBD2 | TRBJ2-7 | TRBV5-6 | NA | TGTGCCAGCAGCCCGGTCGGGACTAGCGGGTACGAGCAGTACTTC | CASSPVGTSGYEQYF
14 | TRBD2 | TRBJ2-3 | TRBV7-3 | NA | TGTGCCAGCAGCTTAGCGGGGGGCACAGATACGCAGTATTTT | CASSLAGGTDTQYF
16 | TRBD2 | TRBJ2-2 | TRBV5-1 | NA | TGCGCCAGCAGCCCCCGTCTAGCGGTGAACACCGGGGAGCTGTTTTTT | CASSPRLAVNTGELFF
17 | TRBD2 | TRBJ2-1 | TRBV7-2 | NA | TGTGCCAGCAGCAAAAGGACTAGCGGGAGCTCCTACAATGAGCAGTTCTTC | CASSKRTSGSSYNEQFF
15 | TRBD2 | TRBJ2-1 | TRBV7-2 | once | TGTGCCAGCAGCTTGGCTAGCGGATTTTACAATGAGCAGTTCTTC | CASSLASGFYNEQFF
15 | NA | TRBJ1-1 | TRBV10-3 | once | TGTGCCATCAGTGAGAGAGAAACCACAAACACTGAAGCTTTCTTT | CAISERETTNTEAFF
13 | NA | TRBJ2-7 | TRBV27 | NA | TGTGCCAGCAGTTTCCTAGGTAGCGGCGAGCAGTACTTC | CASSFLGSGEQYF
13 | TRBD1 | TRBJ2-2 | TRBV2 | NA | TGTGCCAGCAGTGGACAGGGATACGGGGAGCTGTTTTTT | CASSGQGYGELFF
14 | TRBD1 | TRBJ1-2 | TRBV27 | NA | TGTGCCAGCAGTTCCCGACAGGGAAGCTATGGCTACACCTTC | CASSSRQGSYGYTF
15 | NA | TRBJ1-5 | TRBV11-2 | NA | TGTGCCAGCAGCTTAGATCGGACCCCGGGTCAGCCCCAGCATTTT | CASSLDRTPGQPQHF
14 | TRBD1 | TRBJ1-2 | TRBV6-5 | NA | TGTGCCAGCAGGATAGACAGGGCGCACTATGGCTACACCTTC | CASRIDRAHYGYTF
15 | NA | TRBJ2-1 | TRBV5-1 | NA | TGCGCCAGCAGCAGGGGCCTACTGCAGGCGAGTGAGCAGTTCTTC | CASSRGLLQASEQFF
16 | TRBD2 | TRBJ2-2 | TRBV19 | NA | TGTGCCAGTAGACGGAGGGGACTAGCGACCACCGGGGAGCTGTTTTTT | CASRRRGLATTGELFF
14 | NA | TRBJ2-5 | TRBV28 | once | TGTGCCAGCAGTTTTAACGATTGGCGGGCGGACCAGTACTTC | CASSFNDWRADQYF
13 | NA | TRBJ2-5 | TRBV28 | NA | TGTGCCAGCAATCTTAGCGGTCAAGAGACCCAGTACTTC | CASNLSGQETQYF
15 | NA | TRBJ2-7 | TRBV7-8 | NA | TGTGCCAGCAGCTTAAGGGGCGAGAGCTCCTACGAGCAGTACTTC | CASSLRGESSYEQYF
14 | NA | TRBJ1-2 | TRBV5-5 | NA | TGTGCCAGCAGCTTGTCCCCCCTCTCATATGGCTACACCTTC | CASSLSPLSYGYTF
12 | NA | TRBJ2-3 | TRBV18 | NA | TGTGCCAGCTCACCAGGGGGAGATACGCAGTATTTT | CASSPGGDTQYF
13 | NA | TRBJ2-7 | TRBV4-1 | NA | TGCGCCAGCAGCCAAGTACCCGTTTCGGAGCAGTACTTC | CASSQVPVSEQYF
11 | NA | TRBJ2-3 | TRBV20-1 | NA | TGCAGTGCTAGAGTCGTAGATACGCAGTATTTT | CSARVVDTQYF
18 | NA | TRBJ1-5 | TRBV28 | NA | TGTGCCAGCAGTTTAGTGAAAGTAGGGAGGTTTGGCAATCAGCCCCAGCATTTT | CASSLVKVGRFGNQPQHF
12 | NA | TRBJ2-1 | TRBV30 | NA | TGTGCCTGGAGCCCGATCAACAATGAGCAGTTCTTC | CAWSPINNEQFF
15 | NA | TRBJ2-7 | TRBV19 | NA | TGTGCCAGTAGTATAGATCGACTGGGGATGAGGGAGCAGTACTTC | CASSIDRLGMREQYF
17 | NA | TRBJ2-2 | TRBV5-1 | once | TGCGCCAGCAGCCCGGCGTTGAGCGGGTCGAACACCGGGGAGCTGTTTTTT | CASSPALSGSNTGELFF
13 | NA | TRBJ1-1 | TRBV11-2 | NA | TGTGCCAGCAGCTCTCCAGGGGACACTGAAGCTTTCTTT | CASSSPGDTEAFF
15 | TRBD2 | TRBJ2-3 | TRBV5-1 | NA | TGCGCCAGCAGCTTGCTTGGGTATAGCGGGGATACGCAGTATTTT | CASSLLGYSGDTQYF
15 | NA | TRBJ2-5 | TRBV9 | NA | TGTGCCAGCAGCGTAGGCTTGGGACTCCCGGTAACCCAGTACTTC | CASSVGLGLPVTQYF
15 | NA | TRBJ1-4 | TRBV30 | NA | TGTGCCTACAAGGTTGGCAGGTTGAATAATGAAAAACTGTTTTTT | CAYKVGRLNNEKLFF
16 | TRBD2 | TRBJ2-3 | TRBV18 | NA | TGTGCCAGCTCACCGATTAGCGGGAGTAACACAGATACGCAGTATTTT | CASSPISGSNTDTQYF
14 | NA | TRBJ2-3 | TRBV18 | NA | TGTGCCAGCTCACTAGACAGAACCACAGATACGCAGTATTTT | CASSLDRTTDTQYF
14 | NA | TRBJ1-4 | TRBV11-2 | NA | TGTGCCAGCAGCAAAGGAGGGAATAATGAAAAACTGTTTTTT | CASSKGGNNEKLFF
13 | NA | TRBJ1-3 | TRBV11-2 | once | TGTGCCAGCAGCTTACGACAGGGAAACACCATATATTTT | CASSLRQGNTIYF
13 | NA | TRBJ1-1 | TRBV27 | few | TGTGCCAGCAGTTATCGACATTACACTGAAGCTTTCTTT | CASSYRHYTEAFF